This T cell receptor (beta chain) was identified in a study of blood T cell repertoires in COVID-19 (TCRdb year 2020). Some background on the complete study: Samples covering the acute and convalescent phases of COVID-19 were provided by collaborators in the United States, Italy and Spain. The repertoires were made available in a free public database intended to serve as a resource for research on the immune response to SARS-CoV-2. Nearly every sample came with metadata listing a de-identified subject ID, COVID-19 status, age in years and sex. Where HLA class I and class II types were available, the types were taken from metadata supplied by the sample provider, not from assay-based typing. The material from the prospective study consisted of cDNA or gDNA derived from T cells, B-cell-depleted T cells, or PBMCs. Deeply sampled blood TCRbeta repertoires from subjects exposed to, actively infected with, or recovered from COVID-19 were included in the dataset. Samples came from the ongoing ImmuneRACE study (first 160 participants) plus 1,254 subjects from 6 global collaborators.

Collaborating institutions collected whole blood in K2EDTA tubes following their own protocols. For TCRbeta analysis, collaborators shipped samples as frozen whole blood, isolated PBMCs, or DNA extracted from either of those sample types. TCRbeta CDR3 regions were amplified from genomic DNA using the immunoSEQ Assay, a bias-controlled multiplex PCR. Processing in the source paper ran as follows. The number of nucleated cells in each sample was estimated by amplification of reference gene primers within the assay. To quantify the absolute abundance of each unique TCRbeta CDR3 rearrangement, sequence reads were collapsed and filtered. For each sample, productive Simpson clonality was calculated by taking the square root of Simpson's diversity index across productive rearrangements. The table was pulled from immuneACCESS by TCRdb, which kept in-frame rearrangements only. Such tables lose some clones; where checked, under half of the loss comes from unresolved V genes, and the rest has no known cause. V and J calls plus clone size are reproduced from that table; the DNA served to infer D and trimming. The sample yields 110,000 or so clones; 85% were counted once. Together, the top ten hold about 13% of the sample.

The CDR3 measures 13 amino acids from cysteine to phenylalanine. The CDR3 DNA has 39 bases and is translated from base 1. V loses 1 base of germline sequence and J loses 3 bases, and the interval between the two ends is 4 bases. The germline V gene gives CDR1 as SGHTA and CDR2 as FQGNSA. Points the paper makes about the study in general: Clinical and demographic metadata were provided uncurated, with the amount varying by source and participant.

In the case of this clone: The clone's antigen remains unknown. Per-base qualities were not stored, and no clone one base away is much larger.

The rearrangement joined TRBV7-2 to TRBJ1-5; too little of a D gene remains to name it. Sequenced material: peripheral blood. The TCR sequence derives from a human donor in a cohort sampled during active COVID-19. CDR3 region: CASSLVNNQPQHF. The nucleotide sequence is TGTGCCAGCAGCTTAGTCAACAATCAGCCCCAGCATTTT.